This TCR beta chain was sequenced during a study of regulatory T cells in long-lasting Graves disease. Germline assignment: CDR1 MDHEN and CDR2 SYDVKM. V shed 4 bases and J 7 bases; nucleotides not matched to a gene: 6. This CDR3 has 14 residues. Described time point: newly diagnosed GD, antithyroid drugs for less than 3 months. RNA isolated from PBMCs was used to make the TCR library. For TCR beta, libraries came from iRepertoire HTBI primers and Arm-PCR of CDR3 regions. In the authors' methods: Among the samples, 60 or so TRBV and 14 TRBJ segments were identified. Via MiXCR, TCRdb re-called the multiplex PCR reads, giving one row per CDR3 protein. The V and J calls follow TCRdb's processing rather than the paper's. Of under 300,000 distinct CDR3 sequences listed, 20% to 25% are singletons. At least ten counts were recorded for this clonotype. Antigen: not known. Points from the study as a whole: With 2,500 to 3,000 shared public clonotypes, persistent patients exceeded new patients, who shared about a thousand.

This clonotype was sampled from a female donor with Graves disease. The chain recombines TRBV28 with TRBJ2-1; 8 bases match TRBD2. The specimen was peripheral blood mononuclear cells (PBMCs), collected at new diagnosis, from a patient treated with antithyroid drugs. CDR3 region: CASSWGTRTNEQFF. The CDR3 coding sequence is TGTGCCAGCAGTTGGGGGACTAGGACAAATGAGCAGTTCTTC.